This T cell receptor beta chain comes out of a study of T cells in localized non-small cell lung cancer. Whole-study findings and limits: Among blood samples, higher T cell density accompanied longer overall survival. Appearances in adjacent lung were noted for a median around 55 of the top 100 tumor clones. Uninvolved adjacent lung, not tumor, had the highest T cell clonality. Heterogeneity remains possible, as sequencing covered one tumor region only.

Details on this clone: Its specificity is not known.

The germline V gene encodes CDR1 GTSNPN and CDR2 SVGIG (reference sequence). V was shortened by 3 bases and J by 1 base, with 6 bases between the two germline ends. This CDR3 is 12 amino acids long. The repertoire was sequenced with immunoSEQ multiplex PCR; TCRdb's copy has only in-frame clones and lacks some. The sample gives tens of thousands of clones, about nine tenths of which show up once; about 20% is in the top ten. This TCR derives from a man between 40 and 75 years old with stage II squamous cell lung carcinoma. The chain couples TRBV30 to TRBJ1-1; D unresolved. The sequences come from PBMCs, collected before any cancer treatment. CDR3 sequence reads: CAWSPGNTEAFF. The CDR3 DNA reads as TGTGCCTGGAGCCCGGGGAACACTGAAGCTTTCTTT. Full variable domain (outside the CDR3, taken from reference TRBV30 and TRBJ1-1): SQTIHQWPATLVQPVGSPLSLECTVEGTSNPNLYWYRQAAGRGLQLLFYSVGIGQISSEVPQNLSASRPQDRQFILSSKKLLLSDSGFYLCAWSPGNTEAFFGQGTRLTVV.